This T cell receptor beta chain was sequenced during a study of T cell repertoires in cytomegalovirus infection. Each CDR3 protein is one row after TCRdb ran MiXCR on the reads. The data hold 680,000 or so distinct CDR3 sequences, with 30% to 35% observed a single time. J lost 10 bases, V lost 3 bases, and 20 bases had no gene match. CDR1 and CDR2 (germline): DFQATT, SNEGSKA (reference sequence). The CDR3 runs to 16 residues. Concerning this clonotype itself: Antigen unknown.

This chain joins TRBV20-1 and TRBJ1-2, with 7 bases that match TRBD1. The sample was cultured PBMCs, taken from culture after CMV antigen stimulation. The receptor was derived from a human donor in good health (CMV status not recorded). Some clones in this sample may be carry-over from other donors' samples. This chain's CDR3 is CSARQSWQGGDEDYTF. The CDR3 DNA follows: TGCAGTGCTAGGCAGTCGTGGCAGGGGGGGGATGAGGACTACACCTTC.